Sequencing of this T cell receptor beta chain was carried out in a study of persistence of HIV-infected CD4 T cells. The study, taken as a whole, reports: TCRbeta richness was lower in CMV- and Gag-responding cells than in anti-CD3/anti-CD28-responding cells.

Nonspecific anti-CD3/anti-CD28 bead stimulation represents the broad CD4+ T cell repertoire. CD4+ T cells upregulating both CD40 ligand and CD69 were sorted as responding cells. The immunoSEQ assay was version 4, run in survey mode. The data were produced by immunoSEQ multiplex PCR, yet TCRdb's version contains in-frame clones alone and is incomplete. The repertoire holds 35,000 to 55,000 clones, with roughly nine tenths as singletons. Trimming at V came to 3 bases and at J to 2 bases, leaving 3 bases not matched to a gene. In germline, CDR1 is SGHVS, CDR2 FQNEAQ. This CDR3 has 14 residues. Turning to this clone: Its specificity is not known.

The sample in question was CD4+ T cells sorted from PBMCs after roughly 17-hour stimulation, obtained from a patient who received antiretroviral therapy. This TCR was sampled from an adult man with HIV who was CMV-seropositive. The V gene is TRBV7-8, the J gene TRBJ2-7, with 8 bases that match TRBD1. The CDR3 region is CASSFGTGAYEQYF. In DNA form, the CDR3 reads TGTGCCAGCAGCTTTGGGACAGGAGCCTACGAGCAGTACTTC.